This T cell receptor (beta chain) stems from a study of control samples from healthy donors and cancer patients. Germline V gene data show CDR1 as SNHLY and CDR2 as FYNNEI. This CDR3 is 14 amino acids long. The junction had 3 bases not matched to a gene; V was cut back by 6 bases and J by 2 bases. The method was immunoSEQ multiplex PCR; TCRdb's version includes in-frame clones alone and lacks a portion of them. The sample holds 150,000 or so clones, just over 85% seen once. Sequencing used blood. The chain carries TRBV2 and TRBJ2-5, with 10 bases aligning to TRBD1. This TCR was recovered from a man aged 18 to 30 in good health. The DNA for the CDR3 is TGTGCCAGCAGAAGACAGGGGGCTCAAGAGACCCAGTACTTC. Amino acids: CASRRQGAQETQYF.